This T cell receptor (beta chain) is drawn from a study of blood T cell repertoires in COVID-19. Study details: Some COVID-19 samples were acute and others convalescent; all came from the United States, Italy and Spain.

The germline V gene encodes CDR1 MNHEY and CDR2 SMNVEV (reference sequence). The CDR3 sequence is 17 residues long. With V trimmed by 3 bases and J by 1 base, 5 bases remained unmatched. In its sample, this clone was seen once. Authors' data handling: Quantification of nucleated cells was approximated via reference gene primer amplification. The table came from immunoSEQ multiplex PCR; TCRdb's copy has only in-frame clones and leaves some out. D and trimming come from the DNA, and the V and J calls and clone size come from that table. This repertoire shows about 410,000 clones, 86% found once; its top ten account for almost 1.5%.

The clonotype comes from a woman aged 30 to 39 with active or convalescent COVID-19. The specimen sequenced was peripheral blood. This chain uses TRBV27 with TRBJ2-3; TRBD2 matches at 12 bases. This chain's CDR3 is CASSLGLAGGGTDTQYF. The CDR3, as DNA: TGTGCCAGCAGTTTGGGACTAGCGGGTGGGGGCACAGATACGCAGTATTTT.